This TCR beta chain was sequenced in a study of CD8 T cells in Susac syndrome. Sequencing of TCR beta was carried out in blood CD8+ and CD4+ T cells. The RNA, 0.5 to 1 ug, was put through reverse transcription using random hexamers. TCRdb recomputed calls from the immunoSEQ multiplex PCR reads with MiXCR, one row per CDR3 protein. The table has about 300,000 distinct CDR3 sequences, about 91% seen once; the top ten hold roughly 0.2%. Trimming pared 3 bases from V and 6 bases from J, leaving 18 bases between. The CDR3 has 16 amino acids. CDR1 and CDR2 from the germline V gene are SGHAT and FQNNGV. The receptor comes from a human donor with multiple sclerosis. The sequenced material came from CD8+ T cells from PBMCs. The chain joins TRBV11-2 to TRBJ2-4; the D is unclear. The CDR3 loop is CASSFGSLGGVNIQYF. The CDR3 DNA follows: TGTGCCAGCAGCTTCGGTTCGCTAGGTGGGGTAAACATTCAGTACTTC.